This T cell receptor (beta chain) derives from a study of T cell clusters in autoimmune cytopenias. Each sample's input was roughly 270 ng genomic DNA, some 38,000 genome equivalents. Multiplex touch-down PCR amplified TRB using TRB-A and TRB-B pools in one tube. TCRdb re-called the multiplex PCR reads; every CDR3 protein appears as one record, without DNA. This repertoire includes roughly 5,300 distinct CDR3 sequences. Germline V CDR1 and CDR2: KGHSH, LQKENI. This CDR3 comprises 13 residues. The same data also went into a second study, on T cell repertoires in aging, cancer and after chemotherapy. This second study says: Repeat sampling of healthy donors over several months to years showed clear clonal overlap. Median generation probability rose over the chemotherapy interval in each cancer cohort, suggesting rebound thymic output.

The TCR comes from a human donor in good health. The V call is TRBV18, the J call TRBJ1-1. The specimen sequenced was peripheral blood. CDR3 amino acids: CASSPSRDQQAFF.